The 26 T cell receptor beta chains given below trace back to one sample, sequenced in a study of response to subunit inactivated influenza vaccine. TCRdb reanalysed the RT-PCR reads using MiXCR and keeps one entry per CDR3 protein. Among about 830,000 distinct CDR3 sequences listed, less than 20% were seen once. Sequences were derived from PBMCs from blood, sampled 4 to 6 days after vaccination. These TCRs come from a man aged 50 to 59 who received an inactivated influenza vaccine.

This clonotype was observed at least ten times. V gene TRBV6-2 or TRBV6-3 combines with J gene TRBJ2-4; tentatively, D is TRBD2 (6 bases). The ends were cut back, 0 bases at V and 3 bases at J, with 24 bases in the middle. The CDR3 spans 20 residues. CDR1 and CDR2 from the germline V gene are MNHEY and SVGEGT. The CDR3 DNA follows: TGTGCCAGCAGTTACTCCGTCGTGTCCCCATTTGTCGGGGGCAAAAACATTCAGTACTTC. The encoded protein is CASSYSVVSPFVGGKNIQYF.

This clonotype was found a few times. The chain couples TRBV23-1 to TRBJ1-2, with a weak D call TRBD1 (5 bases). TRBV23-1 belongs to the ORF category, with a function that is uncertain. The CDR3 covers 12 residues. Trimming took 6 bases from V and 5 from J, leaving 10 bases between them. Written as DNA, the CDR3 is TGCGCCAGCAGGGCCACAGGTTATGGCTACACCTTC. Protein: CASRATGYGYTF.

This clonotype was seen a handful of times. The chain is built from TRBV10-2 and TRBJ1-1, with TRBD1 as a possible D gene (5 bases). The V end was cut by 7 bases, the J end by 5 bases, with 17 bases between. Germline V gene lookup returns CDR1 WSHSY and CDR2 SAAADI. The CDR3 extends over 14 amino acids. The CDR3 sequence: CASKGVGGTTEAFF. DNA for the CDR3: TGCGCCAGCAAGGGAGTCGGAGGGACGACTGAAGCTTTCTTT.

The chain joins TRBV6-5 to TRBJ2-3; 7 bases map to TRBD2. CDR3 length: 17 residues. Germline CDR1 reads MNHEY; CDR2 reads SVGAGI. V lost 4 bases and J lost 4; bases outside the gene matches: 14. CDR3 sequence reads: CASSLLASGTGPDTQYF. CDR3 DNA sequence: TGTGCCAGCAGTTTACTGGCTAGCGGTACCGGCCCAGATACGCAGTATTTT.

CDR3 in DNA: TGTGCCAGCAGCCCATACAGGGGAAGCGAGCAGTACTTC. Protein sequence: CASSPYRGSEQYF. The genes are TRBV3-1 and TRBJ2-7, with 7 nucleotides matching TRBD1. CDR1 is LGHDT, CDR2 YNNKEL, per germline (reference sequence). The trim removed 4 bases at V and 6 bases at J, leaving 6 bases unmatched. CDR3 size: 13 residues.

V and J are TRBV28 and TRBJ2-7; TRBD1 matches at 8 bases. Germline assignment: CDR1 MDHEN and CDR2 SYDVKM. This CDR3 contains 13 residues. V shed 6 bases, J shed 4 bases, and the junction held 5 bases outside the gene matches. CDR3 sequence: CASRGTGFYEQYF. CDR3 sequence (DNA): TGTGCCAGCAGAGGGACAGGTTTTTACGAGCAGTACTTC.

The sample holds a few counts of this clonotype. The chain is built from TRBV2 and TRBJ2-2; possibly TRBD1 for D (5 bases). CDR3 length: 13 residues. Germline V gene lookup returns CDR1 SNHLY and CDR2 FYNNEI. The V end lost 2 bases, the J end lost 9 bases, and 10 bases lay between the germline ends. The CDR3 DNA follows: TGTGCCAGCAGTGAAAGGGGTCTACGGGAGCTGTTTTTT. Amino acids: CASSERGLRELFF.

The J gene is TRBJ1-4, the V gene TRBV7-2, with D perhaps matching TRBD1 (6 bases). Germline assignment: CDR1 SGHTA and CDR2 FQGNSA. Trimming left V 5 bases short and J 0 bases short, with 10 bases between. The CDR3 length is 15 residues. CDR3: CASSAYRATNEKLFF. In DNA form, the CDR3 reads TGTGCCAGCAGCGCCTACAGGGCAACTAATGAAAAACTGTTTTTT.

CDR3: CASSFGGTSGGELFF. CDR3 sequence (DNA): TGTGCCAGCAGCTTCGGTGGGACCAGCGGTGGGGAGCTGTTTTTT. V usage is TRBV11-2 and J usage is TRBJ2-2; D might be TRBD1 or TRBD2, each matching 5 bases. The germline V gene encodes CDR1 SGHAT and CDR2 FQNNGV. The CDR3 extends over 15 amino acids. Trimming cost V 3 bases and J 8 bases, with 16 bases left between them.

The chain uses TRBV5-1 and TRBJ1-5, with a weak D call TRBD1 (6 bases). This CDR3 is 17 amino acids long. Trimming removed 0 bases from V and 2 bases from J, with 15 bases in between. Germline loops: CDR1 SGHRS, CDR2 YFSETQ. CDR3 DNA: TGCGCCAGCAGCTTGGGACCTACAGGGCGAGGCAATCAGCCCCAGCATTTT. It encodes CASSLGPTGRGNQPQHF.

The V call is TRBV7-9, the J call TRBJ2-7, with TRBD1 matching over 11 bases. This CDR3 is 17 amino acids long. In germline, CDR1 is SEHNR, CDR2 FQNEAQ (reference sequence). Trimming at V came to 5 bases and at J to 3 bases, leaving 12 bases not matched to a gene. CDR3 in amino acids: CASSQDRGQRQVYEQYF. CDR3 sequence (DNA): TGTGCCAGCAGCCAGGACAGGGGGCAAAGGCAAGTCTACGAGCAGTACTTC.

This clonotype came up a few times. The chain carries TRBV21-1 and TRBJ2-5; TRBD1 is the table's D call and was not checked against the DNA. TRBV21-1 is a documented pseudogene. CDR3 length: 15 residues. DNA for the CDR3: TGTGCCAGCAGCAACCGTCGGGCGCAACGAGAGACCCAGTACTTC. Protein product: CASSNRRAQRETQYF.

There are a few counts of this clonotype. The CDR3 loop is CASSPGHYYEQYF. The CDR3 region has the DNA TGTGCCAGTAGCCCGGGACATTACTACGAGCAGTACTTC. The gene calls are TRBV19 and TRBJ2-7; D might be TRBD1 (6 bases). V lost 6 bases to trimming and J lost 3 bases, with 12 bases between them. In germline, CDR1 is LNHDA, CDR2 SQIVND (reference sequence). The CDR3 consists of 13 residues.

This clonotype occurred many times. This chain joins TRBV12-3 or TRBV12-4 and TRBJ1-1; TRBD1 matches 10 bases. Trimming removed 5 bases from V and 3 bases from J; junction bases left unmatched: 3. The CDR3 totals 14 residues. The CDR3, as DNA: TGTGCCAGCAGTCTCGGACAGGGGGACACTGAAGCTTTCTTT. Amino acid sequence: CASSLGQGDTEAFF.

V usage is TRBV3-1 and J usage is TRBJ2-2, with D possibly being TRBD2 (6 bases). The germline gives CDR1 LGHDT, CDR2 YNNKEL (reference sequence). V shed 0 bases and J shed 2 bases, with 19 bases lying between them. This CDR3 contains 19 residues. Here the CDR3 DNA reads TGTGCCAGCAGCCAAGAGGGGAGGCGGGCTGATAACAACACCGGGGAGCTGTTTTTT. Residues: CASSQEGRRADNNTGELFF.

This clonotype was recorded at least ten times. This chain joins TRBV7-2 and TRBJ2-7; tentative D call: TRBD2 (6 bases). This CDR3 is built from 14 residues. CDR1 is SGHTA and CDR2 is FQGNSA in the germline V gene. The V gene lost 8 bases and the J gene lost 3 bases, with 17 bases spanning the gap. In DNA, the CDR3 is TGTGCCAGCTCATCAAGGGACGGGAGCTACGAGCAGTACTTC. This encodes CASSSRDGSYEQYF.

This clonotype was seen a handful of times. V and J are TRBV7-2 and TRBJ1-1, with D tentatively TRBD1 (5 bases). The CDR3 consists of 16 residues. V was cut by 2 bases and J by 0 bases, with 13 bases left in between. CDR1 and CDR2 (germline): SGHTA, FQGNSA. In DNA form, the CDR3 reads TGTGCCAGCAGCTTAAAATGGGGACTCATGAACACTGAAGCTTTCTTT. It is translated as CASSLKWGLMNTEAFF.

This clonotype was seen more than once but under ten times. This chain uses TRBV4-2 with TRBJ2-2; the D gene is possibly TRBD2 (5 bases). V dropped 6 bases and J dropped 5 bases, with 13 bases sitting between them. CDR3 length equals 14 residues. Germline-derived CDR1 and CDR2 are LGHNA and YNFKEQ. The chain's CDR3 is CASRREQQTGELFF. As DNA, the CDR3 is TGTGCCAGCAGAAGGGAGCAGCAAACCGGGGAGCTGTTTTTT.

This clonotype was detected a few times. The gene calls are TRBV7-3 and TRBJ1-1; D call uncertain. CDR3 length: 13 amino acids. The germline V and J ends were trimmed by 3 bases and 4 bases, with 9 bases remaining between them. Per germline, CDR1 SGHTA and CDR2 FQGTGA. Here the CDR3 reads CASSFPGSTEAFF. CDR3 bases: TGTGCCAGCAGCTTCCCGGGCAGCACTGAAGCTTTCTTT.

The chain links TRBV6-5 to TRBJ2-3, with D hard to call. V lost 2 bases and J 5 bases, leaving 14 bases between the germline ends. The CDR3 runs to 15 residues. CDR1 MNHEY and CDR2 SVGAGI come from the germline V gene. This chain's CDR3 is CASSYQNFLQDTQYF. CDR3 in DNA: TGTGCCAGCAGTTACCAAAACTTTCTCCAAGATACGCAGTATTTT.

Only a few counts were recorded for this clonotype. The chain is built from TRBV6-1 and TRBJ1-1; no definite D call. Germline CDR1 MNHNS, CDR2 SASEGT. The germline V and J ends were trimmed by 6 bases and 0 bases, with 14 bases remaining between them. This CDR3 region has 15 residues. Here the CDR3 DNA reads TGTGCCAGCAGGAAAAGCGACGGGATGAACACTGAAGCTTTCTTT. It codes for CASRKSDGMNTEAFF.

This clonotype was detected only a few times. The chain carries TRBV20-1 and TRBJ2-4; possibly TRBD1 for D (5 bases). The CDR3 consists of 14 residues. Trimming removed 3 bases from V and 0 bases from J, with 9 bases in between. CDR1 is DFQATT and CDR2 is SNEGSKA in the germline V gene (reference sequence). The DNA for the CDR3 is TGCAGTGCTAGCAGACAGCTAGCCAAAAACATTCAGTACTTC. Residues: CSASRQLAKNIQYF.

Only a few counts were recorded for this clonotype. The CDR3 sequence is CASSVVVEPGTEAFF. DNA for the CDR3: TGTGCCAGCAGCGTAGTGGTGGAGCCCGGCACTGAAGCTTTCTTT. The V gene is TRBV9, the J gene TRBJ1-1; no clear D gene. V lost 0 bases to trimming and J lost 4 bases, with 13 bases between them. The CDR3 sequence is 15 residues long. Germline lookup yields CDR1 SGDLS and CDR2 YYNGEE.

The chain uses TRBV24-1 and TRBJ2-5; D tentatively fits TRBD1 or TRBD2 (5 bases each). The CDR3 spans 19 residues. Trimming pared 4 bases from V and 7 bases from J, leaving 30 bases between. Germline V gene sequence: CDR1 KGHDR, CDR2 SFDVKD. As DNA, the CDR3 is TGTGCCACCAGTGACCTTCCGGGACCAATCCTAAGGGGCGAGTGGACCCAGTACTTC. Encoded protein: CATSDLPGPILRGEWTQYF.

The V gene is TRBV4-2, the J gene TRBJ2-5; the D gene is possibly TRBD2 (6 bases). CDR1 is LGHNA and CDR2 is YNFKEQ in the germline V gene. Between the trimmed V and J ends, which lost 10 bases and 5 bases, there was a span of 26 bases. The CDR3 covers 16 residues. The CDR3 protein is CAMGPGLRGLLETQYF. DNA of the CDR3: TGTGCCATGGGCCCCGGGCTCCGGGGACTTCTCGAGACCCAGTACTTC.

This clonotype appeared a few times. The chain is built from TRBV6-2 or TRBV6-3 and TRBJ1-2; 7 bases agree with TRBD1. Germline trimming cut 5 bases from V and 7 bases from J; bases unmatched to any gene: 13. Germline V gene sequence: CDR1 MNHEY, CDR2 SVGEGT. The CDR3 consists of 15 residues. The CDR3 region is CASSKNRDRLLGYTF. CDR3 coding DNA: TGTGCCAGCAGTAAAAACCGGGACAGACTTCTTGGCTACACCTTC.